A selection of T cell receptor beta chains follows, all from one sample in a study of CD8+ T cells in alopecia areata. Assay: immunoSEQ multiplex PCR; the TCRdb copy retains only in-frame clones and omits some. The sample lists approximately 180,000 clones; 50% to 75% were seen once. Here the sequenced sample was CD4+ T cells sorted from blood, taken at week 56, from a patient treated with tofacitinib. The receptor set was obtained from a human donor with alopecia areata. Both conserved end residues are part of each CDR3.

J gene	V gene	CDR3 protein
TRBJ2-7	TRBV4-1	CASSQAPRSSEQYF
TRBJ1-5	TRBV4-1	CASSPEGNQPQHF
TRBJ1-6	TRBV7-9	CASSYQTGSPSNSPLHF
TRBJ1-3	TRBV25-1	CASSFRDTGNTIYF
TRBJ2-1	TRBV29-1	CSAGGDSYNEQFF
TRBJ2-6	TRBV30	CAWESSGANVLTF
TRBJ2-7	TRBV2	CATTGANEQYF
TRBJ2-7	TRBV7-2	CASSVRPSGGPYEQYF
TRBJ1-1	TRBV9	CASDRGSNTEAFF
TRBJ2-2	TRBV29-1	CSVGTAGELFF
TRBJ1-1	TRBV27	CASSLGGTMNTEAFF
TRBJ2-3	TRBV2	CANSGGETDTQYF
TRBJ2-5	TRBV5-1	CASSWGRGREETQYF
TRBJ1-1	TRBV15	CASSGGRSTEAFF
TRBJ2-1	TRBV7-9	CASSSTQPGQKYNEQFF
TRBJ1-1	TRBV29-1	CSGRLGGRDGEAFF
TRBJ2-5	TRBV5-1	CASSLGGNQETQYF